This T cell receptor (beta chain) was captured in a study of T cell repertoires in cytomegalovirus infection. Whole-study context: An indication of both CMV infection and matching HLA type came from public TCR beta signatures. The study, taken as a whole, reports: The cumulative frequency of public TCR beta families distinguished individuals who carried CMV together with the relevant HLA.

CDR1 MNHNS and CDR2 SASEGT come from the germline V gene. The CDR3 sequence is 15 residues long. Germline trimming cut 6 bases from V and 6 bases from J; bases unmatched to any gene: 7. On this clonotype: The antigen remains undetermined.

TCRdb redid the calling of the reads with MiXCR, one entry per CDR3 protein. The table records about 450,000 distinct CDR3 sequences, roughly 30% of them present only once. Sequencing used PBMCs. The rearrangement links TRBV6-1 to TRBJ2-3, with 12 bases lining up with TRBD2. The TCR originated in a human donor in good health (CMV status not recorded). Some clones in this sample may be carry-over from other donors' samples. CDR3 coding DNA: TGTGCCAGCAGATCGACTAGCGGGGGAGAGGATACGCAGTATTTT. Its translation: CASRSTSGGEDTQYF.